The 22 T cell receptor beta chains below come from one sample, sequenced in a study of tumor and adjacent non-tumor tissue in lung cancer. The template was RNA from unsorted bulk tissue. The library came from three nested PCR rounds adapted from ARM-PCR protocols. Each CDR3 protein gets one entry after TCRdb re-called the multiplex PCR reads with MiXCR. The sample records some 100,000 distinct CDR3 sequences, more than 70% being singletons. Sequenced material: lung tumor tissue. Receptors were obtained from a woman aged 55-69 years with non-small cell lung cancer.

With respect to this clonotype: A junction boundary mismatches the germline segment, possibly from a read error. The chain uses TRBV6-1 and TRBJ1-1; D unclear. Germline CDR1 MNHNS, CDR2 SASEGT. The CDR3 is 12 residues long. The CDR3 nucleotides are TGTGCCTGCAGGCCAATGGTCACTGAAGCTTTCTTT. This gives the protein CACRPMVTEAFF.

Concerning this clonotype: A read error may produce the germline difference seen at one junction end. The rearrangement links TRBV12-3 or TRBV12-4 to TRBJ2-2, with 9 bases matching TRBD1. This CDR3 comprises 14 residues. This CDR3 reads CTSSSGTGTGELFF. The CDR3 nucleotides read TGTACCAGCAGTTCCGGGACAGGGACCGGGGAGTTGTTTTTT.

On this clonotype itself: This could be a read error, since a much larger clone is one nucleotide away. The V call is TRBV6-6, the J call TRBJ1-4; D gene uncertain. V was clipped by 5 bases and J by 3 bases, with 13 bases between them. Germline CDR1 is MNHNY and CDR2 is SVGAGI (reference sequence). The CDR3 covers 15 residues. The CDR3 region has the DNA TGTGCCAGCAGTCCCCAGAAAGGTCCTAATGAAAAACTGTTTTTT. Its translation: CASSPQKGPNEKLFF.

This clonotype appeared a few times. Compared with germline, one end of the junction differs, possibly owing to a read error. This sequence joins TRBV5-4 and TRBJ2-6, with a weak D call TRBD1 (5 bases). Per germline, CDR1 SGHNT and CDR2 YYREEE (reference sequence). The CDR3 is made up of 17 amino acids. CDR3 loop: CASSFVGRSPGANVLTF. Written as DNA, the CDR3 is TGTGCCAGCAGCTTCGTGGGGCGCAGCCCTGGGGCCAACGTCCTAACTTTC.

The count of this clonotype is one. A junction end diverges from the germline sequence, so it may reflect a read error. The chain recombines TRBV11-3 with TRBJ2-1; the D gene is possibly TRBD2 (6 bases). CDR3 length equals 17 residues. Germline lookup yields CDR1 SGHNT and CDR2 YENEEA. The CDR3 sequence is CASNLELSYGSHNEQFF. CDR3 DNA: TGTGCCAGCAACTTAGAGTTGAGTTACGGGAGCCACAATGAGCAGTTCTTC.

Notes on this clonotype: The junction departs from the called germline gene at one end, perhaps through a read error. The chain has TRBV13 and TRBJ1-2, with 7 nucleotides matching TRBD1. The CDR3 extends over 16 amino acids. CDR1 and CDR2 (germline): PRHDT, FYEKMQ (reference sequence). The CDR3 DNA sequence: TGTGCCAGCAGCTCCCGGGACAGCCTTGGGGACTATGGCTATATCTTC. Encoded protein: CASSSRDSLGDYGYIF.

This clonotype has just one count. V gene TRBV12-3 or TRBV12-4 combines with J gene TRBJ2-6, with D hard to call. With 7 bases removed from V and 0 bases from J, the gap between germline ends came to 10 bases. The CDR3 runs to 15 residues. The CDR3 is CASNIGTSGANVLTF. In nucleotides, the CDR3 is TGTGCCAGCAATATCGGTACCTCTGGGGCCAACGTCCTGACTTTC.

The chain employs TRBV28 and TRBJ2-7; tentatively, D is TRBD1 or TRBD2 (5 bases each). Per the germline V gene, CDR1 is MDHEN and CDR2 is SYDVKM. V was clipped by 7 bases and J by 5 bases, with 21 bases between them. CDR3 length: 15 amino acids. Written as DNA, the CDR3 is TGTGCCAGCAATTACGTTGGGGGATCCGGCCACGAGCAGTACTTC. It is translated as CASNYVGGSGHEQYF. Filled out from reference TRBV28 and TRBJ2-7, the complete variable domain reads DVKVTQSSRYLVKRTGEKVFLECVQDMDHENMFWYRQDPGLGLRLIYFSYDVKMKEKGDIPEGYSVSREKKERFSLILESASTNQTSMYLCASNYVGGSGHEQYFGPGTRLTVT.

V gene TRBV6-1 combines with J gene TRBJ2-1; TRBD1 matches at 7 bases. The CDR3 spans 14 residues. Per the germline V gene, CDR1 is MNHNS and CDR2 is SASEGT. With 6 bases clipped from V and 15 bases from J, the junction kept 17 bases outside the gene matches. CDR3 residues: CASSAPLKGAPLFF. CDR3 bases: TGTGCCAGCAGCGCTCCCCTCAAGGGGGCCCCATTGTTCTTC.

Concerning this clonotype itself: Germline and junction disagree at one end, which may indicate a read error. The chain is built from TRBV12-3 or TRBV12-4 and TRBJ2-3; 9 nucleotides line up with TRBD1. The CDR3 loop spans 16 amino acids. The CDR3 nucleotides read TGTGCCAGTAGTTCAACCTGGACAGGGGCGACAGATACACCGTATTTT. Its protein product is CASSSTWTGATDTPYF.

This clonotype was recorded once. A junction boundary mismatches the germline segment, possibly from a read error. This rearrangement joins TRBV20-1 to TRBJ1-2; a weak D match, TRBD1 (5 bases). The length of the CDR3 is 11 residues. Per the germline V gene, CDR1 is DFQATT and CDR2 is SNEGSKA (reference sequence). For the CDR3, the DNA is TGCAGTTCCTGGGACGGATATGACTACATCTTC. It yields the protein CSSWDGYDYIF.

The chain couples TRBV6-5 to TRBJ2-7, with 7 positions matching TRBD2. CDR3 length: 14 residues. V was pared by 6 bases and J by 8 bases, with 13 bases of the junction left unmatched. Germline lookup yields CDR1 MNHEY and CDR2 SVGAGI. The CDR3 spells CASSPGGRMYKQYV. The CDR3 bases are TGTGCCAGCAGCCCCGGGGGGAGAATGTACAAGCAGTACGTC.

On this clonotype itself: In this CDR3 the conserved last residue, phenylalanine or tryptophan, is missing, so a read error is likely. This rearrangement joins TRBV7-9 to TRBJ2-1; either TRBD1 or TRBD2 may supply D (6 bases each). The V end was cut by 4 bases, the J end by 7 bases, with 17 bases between. The V gene's germline CDR1 is SEHNR and CDR2 FQNEAQ (reference sequence). This CDR3 is 15 amino acids long. DNA of the CDR3: TGTGCCAGCAGCTCGACAGGACTACTTGATAATGAGCAGTTCTTG. Its protein product is CASSSTGLLDNEQFL.

Many counts were recorded for this clonotype. The chain employs TRBV10-3 and TRBJ1-3; D might be TRBD1 (5 bases). Trimming cost V 7 bases and J 2 bases, with 15 bases left between them. The V gene's germline CDR1 is ENHRY and CDR2 SYGVKD. The CDR3 has 15 amino acids. CDR3 sequence: CAIKPGLDAGNTIYF. The CDR3 coding sequence is TGTGCCATCAAGCCAGGGTTGGATGCTGGAAACACCATATATTTT.

A word on this clonotype: Just one base apart from a much larger clone, this may be a read error. This chain joins TRBV29-1 and TRBJ2-1; D unclear. The germline V gene has CDR1 SQVTM and CDR2 ANQGSEA. This CDR3 is 13 amino acids long. Trimming pared 0 bases from V and 9 bases from J, leaving 12 bases between. For the CDR3, the DNA is TGCAGCGTTGAAGATGAGGCCGGCATTGAGCAGTTCTTC. It yields the protein CSVEDEAGIEQFF.

This clonotype was seen once. The junction departs from germline at one end; a sequencing error may be responsible. The chain is built from TRBV11-2 and TRBJ2-5; 7 bases fit TRBD1. This CDR3 comprises 14 residues. Germline V lookup: CDR1 SGHAT, CDR2 FQNNGV. The CDR3 nucleotides read TGTGTCAGCATCTTAGGTGACAGGGTAGAGACCCAGTACTTC. Translated, it gives CVSILGDRVETQYF.

With respect to this clonotype: One junction end does not reproduce the germline sequence, and a read error may be involved. The V and J genes are TRBV11-2 and TRBJ1-6; the D is unclear. The CDR3 runs to 14 residues. Germline V lookup: CDR1 SGHAT, CDR2 FQNNGV. CDR3 bases: TGTGCCAGCAGTTTAGATGCAAGTAATTCACCCCTCCACTTC. It is translated as CASSLDASNSPLHF.

A word on this clonotype: The germline gene is not matched at one end of the junction; a read error may be the cause. The V gene is TRBV29-1, the J gene TRBJ1-2, with D uncertain. This CDR3 contains 12 residues. Germline V gene sequence: CDR1 SQVTM, CDR2 ANQGSEA. DNA for the CDR3: TGCAACGTTCACGCCAGCGGGGATGGCTACACCTTC. This codes for CNVHASGDGYTF. Combining the CDR3 with reference TRBV29-1 and TRBJ1-2 gives the whole variable domain SAVISQKPSRDICQRGTSLTIQCQVDSQVTMMFWYRQQPGQSLTLIATANQGSEATYESGFVIDKFPISRPNLTFSTLTVSNMSPEDSSIYLCNVHASGDGYTFGSGTRLTVV.

The chain carries TRBV6-2 or TRBV6-3 and TRBJ2-7, with TRBD2 identical over 8 bases. The CDR3 has 18 residues. CDR1 is MNHEY, CDR2 SVGEGT, per germline. With V trimmed by 7 bases and J by 3 bases, 20 bases remained unmatched. Here the CDR3 reads CASNIRNHPGLVIYEQYF. CDR3 coding DNA: TGTGCCAGCAATATCAGAAACCACCCGGGACTAGTAATCTACGAGCAGTACTTC.

This clonotype was counted once. This may be a read error, as it is one base from a much larger clone. The chain uses TRBV20-1 and TRBJ2-5, with 7 bases identical to TRBD1. Germline-derived CDR1 and CDR2 are DFQATT and SNEGSKA (reference sequence). The CDR3 consists of 14 residues. The CDR3 DNA reads as TGCAGTGCGTTTTCAACAGGGGTCCAAGAGGCCCAGTACTTC. The encoded protein is CSAFSTGVQEAQYF.

In the case of this clonotype: This may stem from a read error, because a much larger clone lies one nucleotide away. The CDR3 DNA reads as TGCAGTTCTACCGGGGGCCCCGGCGAGCAGTACTTC. Residues: CSSTGGPGEQYF. V gene TRBV20-1 combines with J gene TRBJ2-7; the D call may be TRBD1 or TRBD2 (6 bases each). The CDR3 is 12 amino acids. CDR1 and CDR2 from the germline V gene are DFQATT and SNEGSKA (reference sequence). V lost 8 bases, J lost 6 bases, and 17 bases lay in between.

About this clonotype itself: One end of the junction does not line up with germline, which may come from a read error. The chain is built from TRBV5-1 and TRBJ1-1; D remains unclear. Germline-derived CDR1 and CDR2 are SGHRS and YFSETQ. The CDR3 sequence is 13 residues long. CDR3 DNA sequence: TGCGCCAGCAGCTTGCCCGGGAAAACTGAGGCTTTCTTT. It yields the protein CASSLPGKTEAFF.